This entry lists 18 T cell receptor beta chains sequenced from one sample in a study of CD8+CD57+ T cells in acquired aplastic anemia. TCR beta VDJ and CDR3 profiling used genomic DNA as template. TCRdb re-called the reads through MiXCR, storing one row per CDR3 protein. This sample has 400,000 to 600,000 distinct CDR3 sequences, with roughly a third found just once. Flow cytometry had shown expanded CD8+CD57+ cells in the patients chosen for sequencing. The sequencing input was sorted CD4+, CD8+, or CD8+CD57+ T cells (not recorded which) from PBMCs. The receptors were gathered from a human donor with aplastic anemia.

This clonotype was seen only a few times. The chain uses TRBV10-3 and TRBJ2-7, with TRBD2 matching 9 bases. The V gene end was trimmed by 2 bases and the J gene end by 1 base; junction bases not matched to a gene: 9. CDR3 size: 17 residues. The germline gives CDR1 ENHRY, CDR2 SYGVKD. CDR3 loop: CAISEAGGEVGSYEQYF. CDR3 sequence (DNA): TGTGCCATCAGTGAGGCGGGAGGGGAAGTTGGTTCCTACGAGCAGTACTTC.

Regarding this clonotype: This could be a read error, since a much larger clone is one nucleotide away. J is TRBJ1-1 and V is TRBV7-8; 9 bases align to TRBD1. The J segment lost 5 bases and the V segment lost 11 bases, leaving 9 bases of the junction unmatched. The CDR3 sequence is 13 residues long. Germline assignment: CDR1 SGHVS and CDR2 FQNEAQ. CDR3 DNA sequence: TGTGCCGGCCTTGACAGGGGGAGAACTGAAGCTTTCTTT. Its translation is CAGLDRGRTEAFF.

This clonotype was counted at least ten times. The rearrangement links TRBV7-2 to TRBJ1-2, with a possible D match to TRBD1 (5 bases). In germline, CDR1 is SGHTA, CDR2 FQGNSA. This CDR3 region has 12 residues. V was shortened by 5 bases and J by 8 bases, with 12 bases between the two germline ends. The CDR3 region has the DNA TGTGCCAGCAGCCTCGACAGCTACGGCTACACCTTC. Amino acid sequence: CASSLDSYGYTF.

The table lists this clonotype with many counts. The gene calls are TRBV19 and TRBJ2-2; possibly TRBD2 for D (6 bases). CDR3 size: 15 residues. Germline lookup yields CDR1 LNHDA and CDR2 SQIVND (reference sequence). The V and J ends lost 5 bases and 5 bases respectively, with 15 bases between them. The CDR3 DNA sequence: TGTGCCAGTAGTCAGGGACGCGGGGAGACCGGGGAGCTGTTTTTT. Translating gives CASSQGRGETGELFF. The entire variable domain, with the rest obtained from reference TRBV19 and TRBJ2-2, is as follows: DGGITQSPKYLFRKEGQNVTLSCEQNLNHDAMYWYRQDPGQGLRLIYYSQIVNDFQKGDIAEGYSVSREKKESFPLTVTSAQKNPTAFYLCASSQGRGETGELFFGEGSRLTVL.

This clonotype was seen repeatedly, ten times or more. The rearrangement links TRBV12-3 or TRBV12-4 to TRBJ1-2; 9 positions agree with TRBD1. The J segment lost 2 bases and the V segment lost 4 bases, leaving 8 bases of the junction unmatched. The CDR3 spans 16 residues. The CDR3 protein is CASSSSAGTGNYGYTF. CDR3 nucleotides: TGTGCCAGCAGTTCCTCCGCCGGGACAGGGAACTATGGCTACACCTTC.

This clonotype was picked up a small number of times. The DNA for the CDR3 is TGTGCCAGCAGCAACACAGGGGCCTACGAGCAGTACTTC. This sequence encodes CASSNTGAYEQYF. The rearrangement joins TRBV12-3 or TRBV12-4 to TRBJ2-7; TRBD1 agrees at 7 bases. V was pared by 6 bases and J by 2 bases, with 4 bases of the junction left unmatched. The CDR3 contains 13 residues.

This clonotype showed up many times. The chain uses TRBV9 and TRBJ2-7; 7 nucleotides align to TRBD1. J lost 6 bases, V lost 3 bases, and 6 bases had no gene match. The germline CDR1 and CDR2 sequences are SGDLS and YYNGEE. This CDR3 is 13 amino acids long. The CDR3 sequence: CASSGQGPGEQYF. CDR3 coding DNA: TGTGCCAGCAGCGGACAGGGTCCCGGCGAGCAGTACTTC.

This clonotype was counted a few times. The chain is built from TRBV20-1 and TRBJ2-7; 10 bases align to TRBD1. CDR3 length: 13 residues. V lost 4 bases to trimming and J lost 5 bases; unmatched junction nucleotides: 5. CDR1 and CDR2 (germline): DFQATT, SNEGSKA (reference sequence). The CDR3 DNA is TGCAGTGCTACCGGGACAGGGGTCCACGAGCAGTACTTC. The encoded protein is CSATGTGVHEQYF.

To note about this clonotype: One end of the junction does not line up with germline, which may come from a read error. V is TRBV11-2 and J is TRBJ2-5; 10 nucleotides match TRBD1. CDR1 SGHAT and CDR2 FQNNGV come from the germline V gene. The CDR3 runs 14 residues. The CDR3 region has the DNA TGTGCTAGCAGCCGACAGGGGGCCCAAGAGACCCAGTACTTC. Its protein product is CASSRQGAQETQYF.

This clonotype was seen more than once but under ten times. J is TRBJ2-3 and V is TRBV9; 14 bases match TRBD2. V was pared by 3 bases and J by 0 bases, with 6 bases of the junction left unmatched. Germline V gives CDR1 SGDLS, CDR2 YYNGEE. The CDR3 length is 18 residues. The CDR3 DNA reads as TGTGCCAGCAGCGAGGGACTAGCGGGAGCCTATAGCACAGATACGCAGTATTTT. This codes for CASSEGLAGAYSTDTQYF.

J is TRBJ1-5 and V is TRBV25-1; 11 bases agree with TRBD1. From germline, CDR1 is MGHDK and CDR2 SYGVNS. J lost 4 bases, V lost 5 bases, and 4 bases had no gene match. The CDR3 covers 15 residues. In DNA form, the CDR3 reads TGTGCCAGCAGTTGGGACAGGGGGGGGAATCAGCCCCAGCATTTT. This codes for CASSWDRGGNQPQHF. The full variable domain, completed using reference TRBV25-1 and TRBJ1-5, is EADIYQTPRYLVIGTGKKITLECSQTMGHDKMYWYQQDPGMELHLIHYSYGVNSTEKGDLSSESTVSRIRTEHFPLTLESARPSHTSQYLCASSWDRGGNQPQHFGDGTRLSIL.

The DNA for the CDR3 is TGTGCCAGCAGCGGCTGGGGGCTATTAGGGACAGATACGCAGTATTTT. Its translation: CASSGWGLLGTDTQYF. The gene calls are TRBV9 and TRBJ2-3; D is perhaps TRBD1 (6 bases). This CDR3 contains 16 residues. V lost 3 bases to trimming and J lost 3 bases, with 17 bases between them. Germline V CDR1 and CDR2: SGDLS, YYNGEE.

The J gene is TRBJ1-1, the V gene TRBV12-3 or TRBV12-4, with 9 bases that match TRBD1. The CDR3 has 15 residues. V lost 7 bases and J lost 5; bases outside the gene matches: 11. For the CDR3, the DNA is TGTGCCAGCAACTACAGGGGGCAAAAGAATACTGAAGCTTTCTTT. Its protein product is CASNYRGQKNTEAFF.

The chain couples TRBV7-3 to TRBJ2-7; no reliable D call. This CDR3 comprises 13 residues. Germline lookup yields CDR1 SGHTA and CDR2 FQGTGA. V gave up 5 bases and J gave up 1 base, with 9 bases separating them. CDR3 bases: TGTGCCAGCAGCCAAAGTTATTCCTACGAGCAGTACTTC. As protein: CASSQSYSYEQYF.

CDR3 amino acids: CASSSDVGRTDTQYF. CDR3 coding DNA: TGTGCCAGCAGCTCCGACGTCGGGCGCACAGATACGCAGTATTTT. V usage is TRBV11-2 and J usage is TRBJ2-3; D is undetermined. The germline V and J ends were trimmed by 4 bases and 1 base, with 12 bases remaining between them. Germline V lookup: CDR1 SGHAT, CDR2 FQNNGV. CDR3 length: 15 residues.

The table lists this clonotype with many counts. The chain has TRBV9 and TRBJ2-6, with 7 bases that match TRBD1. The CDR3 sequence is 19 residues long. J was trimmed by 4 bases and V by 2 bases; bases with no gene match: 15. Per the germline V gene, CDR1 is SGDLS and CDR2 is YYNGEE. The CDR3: CASSVGSRQTGYGANVLTF. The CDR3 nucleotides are TGTGCCAGCAGCGTCGGGTCCCGGCAGACAGGGTACGGGGCCAACGTCCTGACTTTC.

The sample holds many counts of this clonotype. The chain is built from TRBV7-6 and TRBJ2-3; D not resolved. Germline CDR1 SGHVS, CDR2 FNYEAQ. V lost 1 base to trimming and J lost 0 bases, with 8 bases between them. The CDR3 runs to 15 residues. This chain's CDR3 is CASSLVGQSTDTQYF. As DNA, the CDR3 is TGTGCCAGCAGCTTAGTAGGTCAGAGCACAGATACGCAGTATTTT.

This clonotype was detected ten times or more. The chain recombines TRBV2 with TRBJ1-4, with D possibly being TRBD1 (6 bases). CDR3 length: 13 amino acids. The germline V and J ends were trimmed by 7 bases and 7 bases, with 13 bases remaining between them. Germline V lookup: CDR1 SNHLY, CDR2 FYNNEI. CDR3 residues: CASTGGQVEKLFF. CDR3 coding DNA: TGTGCCAGCACCGGGGGGCAGGTTGAAAAACTGTTTTTT. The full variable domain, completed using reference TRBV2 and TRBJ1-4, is EPEVTQTPSHQVTQMGQEVILRCVPISNHLYFYWYRQILGQKVEFLVSFYNNEISEKSEIFDDQFSVERPDGSNFTLKIRSTKLEDSAMYFCASTGGQVEKLFFGSGTQLSVL.